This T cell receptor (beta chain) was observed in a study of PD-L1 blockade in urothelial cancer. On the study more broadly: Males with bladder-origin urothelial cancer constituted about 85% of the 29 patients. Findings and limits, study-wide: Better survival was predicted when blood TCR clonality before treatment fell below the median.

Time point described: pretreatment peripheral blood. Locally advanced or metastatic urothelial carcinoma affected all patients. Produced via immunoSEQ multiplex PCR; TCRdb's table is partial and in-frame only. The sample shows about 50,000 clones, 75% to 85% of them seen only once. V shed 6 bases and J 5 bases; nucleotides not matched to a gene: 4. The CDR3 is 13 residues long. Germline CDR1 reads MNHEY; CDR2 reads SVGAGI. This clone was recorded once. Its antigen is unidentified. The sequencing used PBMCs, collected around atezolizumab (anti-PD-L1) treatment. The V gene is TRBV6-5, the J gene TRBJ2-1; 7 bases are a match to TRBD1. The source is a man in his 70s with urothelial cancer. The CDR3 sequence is CASRVTGHNEQFF. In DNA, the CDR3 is TGTGCCAGCAGGGTGACAGGGCACAATGAGCAGTTCTTC.